A single sample is the source of the 12 T cell receptor beta chains below, sequenced in a study of T cells in Graves' hyperthyroidism and ophthalmopathy. The CDR3 regions of TCR beta were amplified from RNA transcripts. TCR CDR3 regions were first amplified by RT-PCR with HTBI primers. TCRdb analysed the multiplex PCR reads with MiXCR anew, one entry per CDR3 protein. The repertoire has under 350,000 distinct CDR3 sequences, less than 30% of them found once; the top ten carry about a quarter. The specimen sequenced was blood. These receptors all come from a man aged 40-49 years with Graves' hyperthyroidism that later progressed to Graves' ophthalmopathy.

This clonotype has ten or more counts. The chain combines TRBV19 with TRBJ2-2; D is uncertain. Germline V gene lookup returns CDR1 LNHDA and CDR2 SQIVND (reference sequence). The CDR3 is made up of 17 amino acids. V lost 7 bases to trimming and J lost 0 bases, with 18 bases between them. The CDR3 loop is CASKPLVSAANTGELFF. CDR3 coding DNA: TGTGCCAGTAAGCCCCTCGTGAGCGCTGCGAACACCGGGGAGCTGTTTTTT.

This clonotype was seen many times. V is TRBV12-3 or TRBV12-4 and J is TRBJ2-2; D not resolved. CDR3 length: 14 residues. Between the trimmed V and J ends, which lost 3 bases and 3 bases, there was a span of 8 bases. CDR3 DNA: TGTGCCAGCAGTTTTGGACCTCACACCGGGGAGCTGTTTTTT. Protein sequence: CASSFGPHTGELFF.

In the case of this clonotype: A read error may explain this, as a much larger clone is one base away. The chain recombines TRBV7-2 with TRBJ1-1; D remains unclear. CDR3 size: 14 residues. Germline assignment: CDR1 SGHTA and CDR2 FQGNSA. CDR3 in DNA: TGTGCCAGCAGATTAGTCTCAACGAACACTGAAGCTTTCTTT. Its protein product is CASRLVSTNTEAFF.

This clonotype has a count of ten or more. The CDR3 reads CASRPYDSKARGELFF. Here the CDR3 DNA reads TGTGCCAGCAGACCCTACGACTCCAAAGCTAGGGGGGAGCTGTTTTTT. The chain couples TRBV6-1 to TRBJ2-2, with D unresolved. Germline CDR1 reads MNHNS; CDR2 reads SASEGT. The germline V and J ends were trimmed by 6 bases and 8 bases, with 22 bases remaining between them. CDR3 length equals 16 residues.

The rearrangement links TRBV11-2 to TRBJ2-7; no clear D gene. The CDR3 extends over 13 amino acids. The germline gives CDR1 SGHAT, CDR2 FQNNGV. The germline V and J ends were trimmed by 0 bases and 5 bases, with 8 bases remaining between them. The CDR3 reads CASSLDHLNEQYF. CDR3 sequence (DNA): TGTGCCAGCAGCTTAGATCACCTGAACGAGCAGTACTTC.

In this sample, this clonotype turned up many times. The rearrangement links TRBV29-1 to TRBJ2-2; 8 nucleotides match TRBD2. CDR3 length equals 14 residues. Germline V gene lookup returns CDR1 SQVTM and CDR2 ANQGSEA. J gave up 7 bases and V 3 bases, and 7 bases lay outside the gene matches. The CDR3 region is CSVELREVGGELFF. The CDR3 region has the DNA TGCAGCGTTGAGTTGCGGGAGGTCGGCGGGGAGCTGTTTTTT.

This clonotype was observed many times. This chain connects TRBV5-1 to TRBJ1-5; perhaps TRBD1 as D (5 bases). The germline V gene has CDR1 SGHRS and CDR2 YFSETQ. The CDR3 runs to 14 residues. Trimming stripped 0 bases from V and 5 bases from J, with 9 bases between. The CDR3 region has the DNA TGCGCCAGCAGCTTGGGGGGCGGCGATCAGCCCCAGCATTTT. As protein: CASSLGGGDQPQHF.

This rearrangement joins TRBV6-1 to TRBJ2-7; TRBD1 agrees at 10 bases. The germline gives CDR1 MNHNS, CDR2 SASEGT. Unmatched junction bases numbered 8, after V lost 7 bases and J lost 5 bases. CDR3 length: 14 residues. CDR3 residues: CASTTGDRGNEQYF. CDR3 nucleotides: TGTGCCAGCACTACCGGGGACAGGGGCAACGAGCAGTACTTC.

This clonotype was seen at least ten times. The rearrangement uses TRBV6-5 and TRBJ2-7; the D call may be TRBD1 or TRBD2 (6 bases each). CDR3 length: 15 residues. Looked up from germline, CDR1 is MNHEY and CDR2 is SVGAGI. Trimming pared 0 bases from V and 2 bases from J, leaving 11 bases between. CDR3 protein: CASSYSMGGAYEQYF. The CDR3 nucleotides are TGTGCCAGCAGTTACTCGATGGGGGGCGCCTACGAGCAGTACTTC.

Many counts were recorded for this clonotype. The chain joins TRBV6-5 to TRBJ2-4; TRBD2 matches 12 bases. With V trimmed by 7 bases and J by 6 bases, 16 bases remained unmatched. From germline, CDR1 is MNHEY and CDR2 SVGAGI. The CDR3 is 18 residues long. The CDR3 here is CASTNRGGTSGPGNIQYF. The CDR3 nucleotides read TGTGCCAGCACCAACCGCGGCGGGACTAGCGGGCCTGGAAACATTCAGTACTTC.

This clonotype was recorded at least ten times. This chain links TRBV28 with TRBJ1-1; TRBD1 matches 10 bases. Per the germline V gene, CDR1 is MDHEN and CDR2 is SYDVKM. The CDR3 contains 14 residues. V trimming: 8 bases; J trimming: 4 bases; junction bases outside the gene matches: 7. CDR3 residues: CASGPGQGSTEAFF. As DNA, the CDR3 is TGTGCCAGCGGACCGGGACAGGGGAGCACTGAAGCTTTCTTT.

This clonotype was recorded at least ten times. V and J are TRBV6-1 and TRBJ2-7; possible D gene TRBD2, 5 bases. The CDR3 covers 15 residues. Trimming removed 1 base from V and 0 bases from J, with 10 bases in between. The germline gives CDR1 MNHNS, CDR2 SASEGT. The CDR3 here is CASSEVVAGSYEQYF. The CDR3 region has the DNA TGTGCCAGCAGTGAAGTGGTTGCGGGCTCCTACGAGCAGTACTTC.